The following is a TCR beta chain sequence with its context. This sample's time point: pretreatment peripheral blood. The entry originates in a study of PD-L1 blockade in urothelial cancer. The repertoire was sequenced with immunoSEQ multiplex PCR; TCRdb's copy has only in-frame clones and lacks some. This table holds roughly 63,000 clones, around 81% found once. Trimming cost V 0 bases and J 1 base, with 6 bases left between them. This CDR3 has 14 amino acids. CDR1 and CDR2 from the germline V gene are SGHDT and YYEEEE. The J gene is TRBJ2-3, the V gene TRBV5-6; D remains unclear. The source of this sequence is a man in his 70s with urothelial cancer. The sequenced sample was PBMCs, obtained around atezolizumab (anti-PD-L1) treatment. The CDR3 sequence: CASSLGTRTDTQYF. The CDR3, as DNA: TGTGCCAGCAGCTTGGGTACACGCACAGATACGCAGTATTTT.